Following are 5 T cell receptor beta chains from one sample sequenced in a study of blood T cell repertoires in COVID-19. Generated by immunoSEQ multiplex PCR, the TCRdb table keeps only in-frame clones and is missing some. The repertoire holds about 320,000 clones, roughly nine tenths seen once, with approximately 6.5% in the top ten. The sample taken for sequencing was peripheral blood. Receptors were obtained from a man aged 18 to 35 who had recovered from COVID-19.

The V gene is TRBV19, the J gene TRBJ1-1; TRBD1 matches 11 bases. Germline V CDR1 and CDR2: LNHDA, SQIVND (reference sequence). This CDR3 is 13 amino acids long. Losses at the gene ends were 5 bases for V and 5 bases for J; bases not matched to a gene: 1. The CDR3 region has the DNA TGTGCCAGTAGTGGACAGGGGGCGACTGAAGCTTTCTTT. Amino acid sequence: CASSGQGATEAFF. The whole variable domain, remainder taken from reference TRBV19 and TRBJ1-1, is DGGITQSPKYLFRKEGQNVTLSCEQNLNHDAMYWYRQDPGQGLRLIYYSQIVNDFQKGDIAEGYSVSREKKESFPLTVTSAQKNPTAFYLCASSGQGATEAFFGQGTRLTVV.

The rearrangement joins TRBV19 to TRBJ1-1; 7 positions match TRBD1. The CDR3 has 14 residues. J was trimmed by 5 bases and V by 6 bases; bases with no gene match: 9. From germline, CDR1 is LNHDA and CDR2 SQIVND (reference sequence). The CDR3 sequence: CASSETGWRTEAFF. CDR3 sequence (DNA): TGTGCCAGTAGCGAGACAGGGTGGCGTACTGAAGCTTTCTTT.

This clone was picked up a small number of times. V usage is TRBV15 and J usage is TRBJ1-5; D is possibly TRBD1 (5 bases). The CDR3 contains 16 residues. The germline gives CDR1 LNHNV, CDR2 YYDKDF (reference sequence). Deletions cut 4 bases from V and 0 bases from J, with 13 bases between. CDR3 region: CATSNRQLISNQPQHF. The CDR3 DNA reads TGTGCCACCAGCAACCGACAGCTGATTAGCAATCAGCCCCAGCATTTT.

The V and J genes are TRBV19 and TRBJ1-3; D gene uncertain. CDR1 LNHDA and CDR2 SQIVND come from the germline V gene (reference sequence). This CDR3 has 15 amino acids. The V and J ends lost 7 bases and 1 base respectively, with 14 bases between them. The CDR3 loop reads CASITSVRSGNTIYF. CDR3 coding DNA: TGTGCCAGTATCACCTCGGTCAGGTCTGGAAACACCATATATTTT.

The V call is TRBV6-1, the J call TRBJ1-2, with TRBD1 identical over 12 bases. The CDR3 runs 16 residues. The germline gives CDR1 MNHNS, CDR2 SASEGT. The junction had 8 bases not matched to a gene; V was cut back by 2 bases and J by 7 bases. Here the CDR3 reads CASSEFPGQGAFGYTF. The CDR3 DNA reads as TGTGCCAGCAGTGAATTTCCGGGACAGGGGGCTTTTGGCTACACCTTC.